A selection of T cell receptor beta chains follows, all from one sample in a study of T cell changes during pregnancy in multiple sclerosis. TCRdb keeps only in-frame clones here, not all; method: immunoSEQ multiplex PCR. The sample yields around 29,000 clones, just over 90% seen once. This specimen was CD4+ T cells from peripheral blood mononuclear cells, taken in the first trimester of pregnancy. All receptors come from a female donor with multiple sclerosis, enrolled in a pregnancy study. Both conserved end residues are part of each CDR3. Fields, in order: V gene, D gene, J gene, clone size, CDR3 DNA, CDR3 protein. The D gene is left open where the match is weak. Clone sizes are given selectively: once, few, many, or a class where the clone is expanded.

TRBV11-2	TRBD1	TRBJ1-4	.	TGTGCCAGCAGGCCACAGGGGGCAACTAATGAAAAACTGTTTTTT	CASRPQGATNEKLFF
TRBV2	.	TRBJ1-3	.	TGTGCCAGCAGTGTGGAGTCGTTTGGAAACACCATATATTTT	CASSVESFGNTIYF
TRBV7-3	TRBD1	TRBJ2-2	.	TGTGCCAGCAGCTTGGGGGGACAGGGGAACACCGGGGAGCTGTTTTTT	CASSLGGQGNTGELFF
TRBV4-3	.	TRBJ1-4	.	TGCGCCAGCAGCCAAGGAACTGCCAGGAATGAAAAACTGTTTTTT	CASSQGTARNEKLFF
TRBV6-5	.	TRBJ2-1	.	TGTGCCAGCAGTTGGGGGCGGCTCAATGAGCAGTTCTTC	CASSWGRLNEQFF
TRBV11-2	TRBD1	TRBJ2-7	.	TGTGCCAGCAGCTTAGGGACAGGGGCAGGAGAGCAGTACTTC	CASSLGTGAGEQYF
TRBV9	TRBD2	TRBJ2-5	.	TGTGCCAGCAGCGCCCCCAGCGGGGTAGAGACCCAGTACTTC	CASSAPSGVETQYF
TRBV7-2	.	TRBJ1-1	.	TGTGCCAGCAGCTCGTCCCTTAACACTGAAGCTTTCTTT	CASSSSLNTEAFF
TRBV7-2	TRBD1	TRBJ2-1	.	TGTGCCAGCAGGCGGGACAGGGGGGCCTACAATGAGCAGTTCTTC	CASRRDRGAYNEQFF
TRBV7-9	TRBD1	TRBJ1-2	once	TGTGCCAGCAGCTTCGGACAGGGTGGCGGCTACACCTTC	CASSFGQGGGYTF
TRBV6-5	.	TRBJ1-1	.	TGTGCCAGCAGCTCGGTCGGGGGAGGTACTGAAGCTTTCTTT	CASSSVGGGTEAFF
TRBV11-2	TRBD2	TRBJ2-7	.	TGTGCCAGCAGCTTCTCTGGGACTAGCGGGGACGAGCAGTACTTC	CASSFSGTSGDEQYF
TRBV15	TRBD2	TRBJ2-1	.	TGTGCCACCAGCAGAGTAGGGACTAGCGGGAATGAGCAGTTCTTC	CATSRVGTSGNEQFF
TRBV28	.	TRBJ2-6	.	TGTGCCAGCAGTTTCACGGGGGCTGGGGCCAACGTCCTGACTTTC	CASSFTGAGANVLTF
TRBV5-5	.	TRBJ1-1	.	TGTGCCAGCAGCGAAAGTGAGATGAACACTGAAGCTTTCTTT	CASSESEMNTEAFF
TRBV7-9	TRBD1	TRBJ1-1	.	TGTGCCAGCCGCGGACAGGCTAACACTGAAGCTTTCTTT	CASRGQANTEAFF